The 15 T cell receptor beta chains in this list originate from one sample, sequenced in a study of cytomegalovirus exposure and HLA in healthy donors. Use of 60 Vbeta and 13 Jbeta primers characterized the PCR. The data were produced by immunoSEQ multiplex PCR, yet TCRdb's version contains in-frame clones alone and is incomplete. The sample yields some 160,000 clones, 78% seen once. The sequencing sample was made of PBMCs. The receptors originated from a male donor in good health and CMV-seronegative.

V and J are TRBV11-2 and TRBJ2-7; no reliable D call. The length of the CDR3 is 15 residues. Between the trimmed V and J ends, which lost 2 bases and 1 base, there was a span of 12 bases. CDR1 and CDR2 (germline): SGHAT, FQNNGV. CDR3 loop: CASSLLSLSSYEQYF. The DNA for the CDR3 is TGTGCCAGCAGCTTATTATCGTTATCGTCCTACGAGCAGTACTTC.

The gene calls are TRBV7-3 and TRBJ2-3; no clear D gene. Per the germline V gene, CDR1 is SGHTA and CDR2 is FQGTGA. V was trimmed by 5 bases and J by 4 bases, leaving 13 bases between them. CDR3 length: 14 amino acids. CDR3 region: CASSQLPSSDTQYF. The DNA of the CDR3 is TGTGCCAGCAGCCAGCTCCCTAGTTCAGATACGCAGTATTTT.

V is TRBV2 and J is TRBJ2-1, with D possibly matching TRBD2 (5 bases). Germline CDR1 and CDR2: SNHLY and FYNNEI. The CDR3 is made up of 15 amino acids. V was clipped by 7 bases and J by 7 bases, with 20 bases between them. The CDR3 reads CASTRTGPNRNEQFF. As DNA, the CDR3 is TGTGCCAGCACCCGGACTGGCCCGAATAGGAATGAGCAGTTCTTC.

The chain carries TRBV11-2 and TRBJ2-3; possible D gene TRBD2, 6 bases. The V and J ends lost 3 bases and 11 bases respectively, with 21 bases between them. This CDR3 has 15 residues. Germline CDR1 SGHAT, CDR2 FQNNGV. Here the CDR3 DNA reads TGTGCCAGCAGCTTGTTCCGGGACTCCCCTGGTGGGCAGTATTTT. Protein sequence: CASSLFRDSPGGQYF.

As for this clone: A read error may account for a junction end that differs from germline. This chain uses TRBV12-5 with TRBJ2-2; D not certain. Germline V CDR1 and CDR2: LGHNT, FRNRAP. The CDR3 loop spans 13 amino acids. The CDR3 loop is CASGLQNSGELFF. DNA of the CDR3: TGTGCTAGTGGTCTCCAAAACAGCGGGGAGCTGTTTTTT.

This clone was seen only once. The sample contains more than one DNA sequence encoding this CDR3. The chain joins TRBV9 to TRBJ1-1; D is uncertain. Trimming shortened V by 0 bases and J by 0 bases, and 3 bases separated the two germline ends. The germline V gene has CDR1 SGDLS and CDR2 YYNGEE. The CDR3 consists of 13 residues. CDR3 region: CASSVAVNTEAFF. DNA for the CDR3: TGTGCCAGCAGCGTAGCAGTGAACACTGAAGCTTTCTTT.

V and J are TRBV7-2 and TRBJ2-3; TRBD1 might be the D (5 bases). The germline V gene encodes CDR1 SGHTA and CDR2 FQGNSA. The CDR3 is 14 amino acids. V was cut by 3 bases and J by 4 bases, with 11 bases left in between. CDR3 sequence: CASSFGRASDTQYF. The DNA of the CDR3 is TGTGCCAGCAGCTTCGGCAGGGCTTCAGATACGCAGTATTTT.

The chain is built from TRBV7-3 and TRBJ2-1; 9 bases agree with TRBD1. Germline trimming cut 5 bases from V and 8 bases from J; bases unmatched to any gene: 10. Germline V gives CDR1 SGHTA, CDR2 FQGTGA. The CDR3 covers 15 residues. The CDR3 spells CASSPTGGVRDEQFF. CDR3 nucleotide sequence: TGTGCCAGCAGCCCGACAGGGGGGGTTAGAGATGAGCAGTTCTTC.

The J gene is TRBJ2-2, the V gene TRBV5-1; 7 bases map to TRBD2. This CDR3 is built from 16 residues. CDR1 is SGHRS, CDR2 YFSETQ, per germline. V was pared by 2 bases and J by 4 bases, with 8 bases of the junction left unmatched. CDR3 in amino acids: CASSFGLGGSTGELFF. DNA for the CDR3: TGCGCCAGCAGCTTTGGTCTGGGGGGGAGCACCGGGGAGCTGTTTTTT.

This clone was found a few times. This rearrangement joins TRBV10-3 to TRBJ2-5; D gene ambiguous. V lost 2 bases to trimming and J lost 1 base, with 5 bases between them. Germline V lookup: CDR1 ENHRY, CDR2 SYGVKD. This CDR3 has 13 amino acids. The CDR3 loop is CAISEVIQETQYF. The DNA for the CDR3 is TGTGCCATCAGTGAGGTCATCCAAGAGACCCAGTACTTC.

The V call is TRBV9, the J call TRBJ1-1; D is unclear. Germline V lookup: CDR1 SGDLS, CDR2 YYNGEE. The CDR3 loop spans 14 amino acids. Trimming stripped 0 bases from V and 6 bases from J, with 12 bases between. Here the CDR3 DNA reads TGTGCCAGCAGCGTAGGTCACAGTAGATCTGAAGCTTTCTTT. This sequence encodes CASSVGHSRSEAFF.

The CDR3 DNA is TGCAGCGGGCTCCGGGACGGAGGGTACAATGAGCAGTTCTTC. It encodes CSGLRDGGYNEQFF. The V call is TRBV29-1, the J call TRBJ2-1; possibly TRBD2 for D (6 bases). The length of the CDR3 is 14 residues. Trimming pared 7 bases from V and 4 bases from J, leaving 17 bases between. Germline V gene sequence: CDR1 SQVTM, CDR2 ANQGSEA.

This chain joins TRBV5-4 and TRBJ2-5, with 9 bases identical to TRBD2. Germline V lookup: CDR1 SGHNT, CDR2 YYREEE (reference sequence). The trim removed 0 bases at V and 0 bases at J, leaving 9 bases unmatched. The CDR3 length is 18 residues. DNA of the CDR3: TGTGCCAGCAGCTTGGCCGCGGGAGGGGGGACGTACCAAGAGACCCAGTACTTC. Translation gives CASSLAAGGGTYQETQYF. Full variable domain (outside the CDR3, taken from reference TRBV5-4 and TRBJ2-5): ETGVTQSPTHLIKTRGQQVTLRCSSQSGHNTVSWYQQALGQGPQFIFQYYREEENGRGNFPPRFSGLQFPNYSSELNVNALELDDSALYLCASSLAAGGGTYQETQYFGPGTRLLVL.

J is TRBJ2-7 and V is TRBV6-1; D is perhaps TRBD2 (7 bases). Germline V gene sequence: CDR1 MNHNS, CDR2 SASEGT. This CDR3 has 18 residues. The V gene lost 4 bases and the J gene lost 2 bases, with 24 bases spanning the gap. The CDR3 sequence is CASSARGRGAPAPYEQYF. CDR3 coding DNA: TGTGCCAGCAGTGCCCGCGGCCGGGGGGCACCCGCACCCTACGAGCAGTACTTC.

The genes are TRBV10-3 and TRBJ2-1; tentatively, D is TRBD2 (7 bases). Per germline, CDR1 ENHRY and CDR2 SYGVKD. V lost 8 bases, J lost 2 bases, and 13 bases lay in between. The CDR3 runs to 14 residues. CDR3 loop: CAIDSGGPYNEQFF. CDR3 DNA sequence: TGTGCCATCGATTCCGGGGGGCCCTACAATGAGCAGTTCTTC.